This T cell receptor beta chain was obtained from a study of vaccination and CD4 T cells after COVID-19 (dated by TCRdb to between 2022 and 2023). In terms of the full investigation: SARS-CoV-2 positivity had been established in the convalescent patients by nasal swab PCR, and mild disease was recorded in several of these patients and severe disease in one. The convalescent cohort comprised six males and four females, including two Hispanic individuals, seven Caucasians, two Asians and one multiracial person. Each participant got two doses of either the Pfizer-BioNTech BNT162b2 vaccine (n=8) or the Moderna mRNA-1273 vaccine (n=2). Post-COVID blood samples from convalescent patients were collected a median of approximately 100 days after diagnosis, with a range of about 35 to 180 days. Post-vaccine blood samples were obtained a median of around 74 days after the second vaccine dose, with a range of roughly 13 to 250 days. The spike-specific CD4+ TCR repertoire was compared before and after mRNA vaccination in about nine COVID-19 convalescent patients and a handful of infection-naive healthy vaccine recipients.

The convalescent patients' positive SARS-CoV-2 PCR tests were from March to December 2020, which was before the Alpha, Beta and Delta variants emerged in the United States. Ficoll-Paque Plus gradient centrifugation was used to isolate PBMCs from whole blood, and the isolated PBMCs were then either used fresh or cryopreserved at -140C. Per the germline V gene (reference sequence), DFQATT is the CDR1 and SNEGSKA is the CDR2. The CDR3 holds 12 amino acids from the cysteine to the phenylalanine. Solely the CDR3 DNA is kept, with 36 bases framed from the first base. V is clipped by 1 base and J by 8 bases, and the sequence between their germline boundaries is 11 bases long. The library was built by means of PCR. Sequenced on an Illumina iSeq 100. Per the original workflow: Non-productive sequences were removed, and CDR3s that did not start with C, did not end with F or W, or were shorter than 7 amino acids were discarded. Levenshtein distances (stringdist) and unrooted phylogenetic trees (ape) in R version 3.6.1 were used to assess CDR3 homology. TCRdb reworked the public reads: Q25 trimming with fastp, MiXCR clone assembly, productive beta chains retained. Identical CDR3 proteins give one entry, which carries the most common genes and DNA. The V and J calls were not made by the authors but by TCRdb's processing. The table for this sample lists roughly 22,000 distinct CDR3 sequences; about three fifths of them were counted only once. The top ten clones comprise just under 1% of the sample.

This clonotype was picked up a small number of times. Its antigen is currently not known. No clone much larger than this one lies a single base away; base qualities are absent. Summary of the overall study and its limitations: An increase in the median number of SARS-CoV-2-reactive clonotypes from around 20 after infection to some 40 after vaccination was observed, but the change was not found to be significant. Only a relatively small number of convalescent patients were included in the study, and early timepoints following natural infection were not analyzed. Among the post-vaccine SARS-CoV-2-reactive clones in convalescent patients, a median around 90% showed up only after vaccination, which suggests vaccine-specific priming. Of the vaccine-specific clones in convalescent patients, 304 of 307, or nearly all, reacted only to SARS-CoV-2 spike and did not cross-react with common cold coronaviruses.

The specimen was CD4+ T cells from blood, collected before SARS-CoV-2 vaccination. The source is a human donor who had recovered from COVID-19. The rearranged segments are TRBV20-1 and TRBJ1-2, and TRBD1 may be the D gene, going by 5 matching bases. The CDR3 region reads CSARVVGLGYTF. The nucleotide sequence is TGCAGTGCTAGAGTGGTGGGGCTCGGCTACACCTTC.